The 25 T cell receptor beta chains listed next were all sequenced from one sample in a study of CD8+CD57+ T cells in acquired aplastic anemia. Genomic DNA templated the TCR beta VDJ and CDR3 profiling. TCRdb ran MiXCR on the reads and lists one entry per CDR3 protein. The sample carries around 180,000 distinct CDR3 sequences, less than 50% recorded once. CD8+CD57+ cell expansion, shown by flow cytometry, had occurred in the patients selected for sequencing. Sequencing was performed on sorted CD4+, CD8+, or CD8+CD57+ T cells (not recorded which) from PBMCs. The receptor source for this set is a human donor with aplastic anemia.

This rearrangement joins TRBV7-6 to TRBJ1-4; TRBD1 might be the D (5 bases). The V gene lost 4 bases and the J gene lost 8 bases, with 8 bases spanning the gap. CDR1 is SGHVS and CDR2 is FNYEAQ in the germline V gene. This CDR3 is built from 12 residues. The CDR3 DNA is TGTGCCAGCAGCTCCCGGGGGGAAAAACTGTTTTTT. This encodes CASSSRGEKLFF.

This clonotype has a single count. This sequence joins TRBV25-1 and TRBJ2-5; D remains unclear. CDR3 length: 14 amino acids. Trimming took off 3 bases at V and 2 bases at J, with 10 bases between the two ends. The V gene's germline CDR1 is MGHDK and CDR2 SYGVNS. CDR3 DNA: TGTGCCAGCAGTGATGGGCTGACACAAGAGACCCAGTACTTC. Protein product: CASSDGLTQETQYF.

For the CDR3, the DNA is TGTGCCAGCAGTTACGTCGTGGGACAGGGGGCCTCCTACGAGCAGTACTTC. It is translated as CASSYVVGQGASYEQYF. The rearrangement joins TRBV6-5 to TRBJ2-7; 12 bases fit TRBD1. V lost 2 bases to trimming and J lost 0 bases; unmatched junction nucleotides: 5. Per the germline V gene, CDR1 is MNHEY and CDR2 is SVGAGI. The CDR3 is made up of 17 amino acids.

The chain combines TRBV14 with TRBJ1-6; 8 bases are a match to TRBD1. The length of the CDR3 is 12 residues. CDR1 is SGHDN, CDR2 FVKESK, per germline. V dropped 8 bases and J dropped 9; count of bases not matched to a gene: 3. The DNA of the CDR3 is TGTGCCAGCTCAGGGGGCAGTTCACCCCTCCACTTT. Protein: CASSGGSSPLHF.

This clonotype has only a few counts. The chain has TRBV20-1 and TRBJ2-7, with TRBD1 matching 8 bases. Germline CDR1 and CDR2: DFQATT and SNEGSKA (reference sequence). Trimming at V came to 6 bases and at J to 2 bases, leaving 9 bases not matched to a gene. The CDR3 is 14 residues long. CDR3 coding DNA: TGCAGTGCCACCCAGACAGGGGTCGCCTACGAGCAGTACTTC. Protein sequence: CSATQTGVAYEQYF.

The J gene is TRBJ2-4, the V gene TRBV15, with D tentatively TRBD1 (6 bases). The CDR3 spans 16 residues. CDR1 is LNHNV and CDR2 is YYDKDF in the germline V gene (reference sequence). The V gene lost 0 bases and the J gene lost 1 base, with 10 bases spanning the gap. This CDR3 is CATSREGGAAKNIQYF. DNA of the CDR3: TGTGCCACCAGCAGAGAAGGGGGAGCTGCCAAAAACATTCAGTACTTC.

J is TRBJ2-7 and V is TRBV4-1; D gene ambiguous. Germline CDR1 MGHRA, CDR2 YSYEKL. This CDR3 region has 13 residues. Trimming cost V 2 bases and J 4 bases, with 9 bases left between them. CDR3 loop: CASSQTLNYEQYF. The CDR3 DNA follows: TGCGCCAGCAGCCAAACGTTGAATTACGAGCAGTACTTC.

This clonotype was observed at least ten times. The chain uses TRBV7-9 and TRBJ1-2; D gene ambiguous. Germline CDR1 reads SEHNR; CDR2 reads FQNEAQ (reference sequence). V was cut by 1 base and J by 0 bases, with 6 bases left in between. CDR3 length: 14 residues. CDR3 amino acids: CASSLGLSNYGYTF. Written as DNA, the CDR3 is TGTGCCAGCAGCTTAGGGCTGTCTAACTATGGCTACACCTTC. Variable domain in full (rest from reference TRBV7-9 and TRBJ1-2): DTGVSQNPRHKITKRGQNVTFRCDPISEHNRLYWYRQTLGQGPEFLTYFQNEAQLEKSRLLSDRFSAERPKGSFSTLEIQRTEQGDSAMYLCASSLGLSNYGYTFGSGTRLTVV.

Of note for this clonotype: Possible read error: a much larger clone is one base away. CDR3 residues: CAARQGPVETQYF. CDR3 DNA sequence: TGTGCCGCAAGACAGGGGCCAGTAGAGACCCAGTACTTC. The chain uses TRBV6-1 and TRBJ2-5; TRBD1 aligns across 8 bases. The trim removed 11 bases at V and 4 bases at J, leaving 9 bases unmatched. CDR1 is MNHNS, CDR2 SASEGT, per germline. The CDR3 extends over 13 amino acids.

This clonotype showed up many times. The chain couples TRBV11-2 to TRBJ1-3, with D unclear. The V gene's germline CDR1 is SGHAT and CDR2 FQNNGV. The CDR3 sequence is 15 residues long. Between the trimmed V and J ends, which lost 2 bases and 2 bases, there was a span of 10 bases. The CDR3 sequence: CASSLIGGTGNTIYF. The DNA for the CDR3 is TGTGCCAGCAGCTTAATCGGAGGCACTGGAAACACCATATATTTT.

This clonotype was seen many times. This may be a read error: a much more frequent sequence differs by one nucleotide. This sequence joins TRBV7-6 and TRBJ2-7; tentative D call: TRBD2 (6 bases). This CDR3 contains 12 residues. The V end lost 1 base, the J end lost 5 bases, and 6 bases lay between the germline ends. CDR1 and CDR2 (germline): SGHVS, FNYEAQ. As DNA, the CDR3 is TGTGCCAGCAGCTTAGGGGGGGACGAGCAGTACTTC. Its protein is CASSLGGDEQYF.

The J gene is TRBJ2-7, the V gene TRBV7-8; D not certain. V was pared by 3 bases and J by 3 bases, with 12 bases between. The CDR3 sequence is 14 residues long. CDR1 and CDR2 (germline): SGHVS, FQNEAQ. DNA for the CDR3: TGTGCCAGCAGCTTTCCGTATCAAAACTACGAGCAGTACTTC. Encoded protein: CASSFPYQNYEQYF.

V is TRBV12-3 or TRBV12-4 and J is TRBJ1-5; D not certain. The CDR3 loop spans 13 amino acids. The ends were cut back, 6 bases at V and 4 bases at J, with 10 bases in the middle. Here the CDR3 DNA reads TGTGCCAGCAGACCCGGAGGTAATCAGCCCCAGCATTTT. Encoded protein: CASRPGGNQPQHF.

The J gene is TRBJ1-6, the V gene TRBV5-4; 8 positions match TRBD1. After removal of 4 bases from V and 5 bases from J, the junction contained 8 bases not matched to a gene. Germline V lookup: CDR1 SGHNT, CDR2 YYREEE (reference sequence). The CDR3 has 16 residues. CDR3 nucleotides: TGTGCCAGCAGCACCCGGACAGGGTGGGATAATTCACCCCTCCACTTT. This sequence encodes CASSTRTGWDNSPLHF.

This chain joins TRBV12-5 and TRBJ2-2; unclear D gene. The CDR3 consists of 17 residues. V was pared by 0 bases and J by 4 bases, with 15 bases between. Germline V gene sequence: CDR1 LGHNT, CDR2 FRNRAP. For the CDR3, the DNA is TGTGCTAGTGGTTTGGTACTAAGTATAGGGTCCACCGGGGAGCTGTTTTTT. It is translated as CASGLVLSIGSTGELFF.

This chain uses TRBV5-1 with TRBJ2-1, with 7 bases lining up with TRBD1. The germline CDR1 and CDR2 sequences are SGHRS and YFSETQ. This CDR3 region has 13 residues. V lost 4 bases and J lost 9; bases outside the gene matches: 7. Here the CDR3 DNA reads TGCGCCAGCAGCCCTGGACAGGCCATTGAGCAGTTCTTC. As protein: CASSPGQAIEQFF.

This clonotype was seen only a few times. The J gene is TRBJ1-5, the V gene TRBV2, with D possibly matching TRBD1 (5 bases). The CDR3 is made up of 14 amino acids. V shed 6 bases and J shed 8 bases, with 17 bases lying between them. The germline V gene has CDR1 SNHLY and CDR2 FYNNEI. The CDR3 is CASSTNRGWEPQHF. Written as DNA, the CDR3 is TGTGCCAGCAGCACAAATAGGGGTTGGGAGCCCCAGCATTTT.

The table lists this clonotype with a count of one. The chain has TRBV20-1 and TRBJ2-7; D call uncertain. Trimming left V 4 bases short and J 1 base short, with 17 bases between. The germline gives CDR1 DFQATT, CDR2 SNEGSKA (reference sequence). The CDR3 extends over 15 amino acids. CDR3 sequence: CSATSAARNSYEQYF. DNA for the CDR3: TGCAGTGCTACTTCGGCGGCTCGGAATTCCTACGAGCAGTACTTC.

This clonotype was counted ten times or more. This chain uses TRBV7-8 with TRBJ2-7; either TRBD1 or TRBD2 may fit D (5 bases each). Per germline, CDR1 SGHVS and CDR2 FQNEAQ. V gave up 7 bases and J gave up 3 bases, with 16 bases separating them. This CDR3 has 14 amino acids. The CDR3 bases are TGTGCCAGCAAGGGGAGTAGGGTGGGCTACGAGCAGTACTTC. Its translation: CASKGSRVGYEQYF.

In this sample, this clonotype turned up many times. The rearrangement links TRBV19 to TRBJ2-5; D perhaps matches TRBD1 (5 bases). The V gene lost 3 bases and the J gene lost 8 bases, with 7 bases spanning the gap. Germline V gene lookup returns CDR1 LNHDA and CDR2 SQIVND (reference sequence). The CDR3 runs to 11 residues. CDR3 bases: TGTGCCAGTAGTATCGGACAAACCCAGTACTTC. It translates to CASSIGQTQYF. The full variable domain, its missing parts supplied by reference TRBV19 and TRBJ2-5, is DGGITQSPKYLFRKEGQNVTLSCEQNLNHDAMYWYRQDPGQGLRLIYYSQIVNDFQKGDIAEGYSVSREKKESFPLTVTSAQKNPTAFYLCASSIGQTQYFGPGTRLLVL.

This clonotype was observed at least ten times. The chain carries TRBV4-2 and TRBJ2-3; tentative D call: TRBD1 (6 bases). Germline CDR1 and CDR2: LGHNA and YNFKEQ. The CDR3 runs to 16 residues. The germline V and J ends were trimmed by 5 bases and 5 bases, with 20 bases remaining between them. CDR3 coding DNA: TGTGCCAGCAGCACCGGACAGTCCCAACGAGGAGATACGCAGTATTTT. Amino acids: CASSTGQSQRGDTQYF.

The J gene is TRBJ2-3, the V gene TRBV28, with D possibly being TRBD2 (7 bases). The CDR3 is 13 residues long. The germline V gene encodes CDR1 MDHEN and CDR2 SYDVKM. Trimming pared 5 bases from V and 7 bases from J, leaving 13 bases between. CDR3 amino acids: CASSLGGQHTQYF. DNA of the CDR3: TGTGCCAGCAGTCTGGGGGGGCAACATACGCAGTATTTT. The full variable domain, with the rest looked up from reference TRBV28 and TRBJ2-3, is DVKVTQSSRYLVKRTGEKVFLECVQDMDHENMFWYRQDPGLGLRLIYFSYDVKMKEKGDIPEGYSVSREKKERFSLILESASTNQTSMYLCASSLGGQHTQYFGPGTRLTVL.

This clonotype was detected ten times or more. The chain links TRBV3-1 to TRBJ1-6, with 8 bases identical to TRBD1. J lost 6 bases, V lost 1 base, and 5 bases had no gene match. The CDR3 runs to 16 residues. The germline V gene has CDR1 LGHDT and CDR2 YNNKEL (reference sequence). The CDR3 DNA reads TGTGCCAGCAGCCAAGTACCAGGGGGCGGTAATTCACCCCTCCACTTT. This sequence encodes CASSQVPGGGNSPLHF.

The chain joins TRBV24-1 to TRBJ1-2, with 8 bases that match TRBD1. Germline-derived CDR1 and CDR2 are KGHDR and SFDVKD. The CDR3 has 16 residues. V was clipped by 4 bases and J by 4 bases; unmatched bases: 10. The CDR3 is CATSDRTGMTPYGYTF. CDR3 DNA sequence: TGTGCCACCAGTGACCGGACAGGGATGACACCCTATGGCTACACCTTC.

In DNA, the CDR3 is TGTGCCAGTAGTATATTAGGGGGCAGTGGCTACACCTTC. Protein sequence: CASSILGGSGYTF. The chain recombines TRBV19 with TRBJ1-2; 7 bases line up with TRBD1. The germline V gene has CDR1 LNHDA and CDR2 SQIVND (reference sequence). Losses at the gene ends were 2 bases for V and 7 bases for J; bases not matched to a gene: 4. This CDR3 comprises 13 residues.